This T cell receptor beta chain came from a study of shared clonotypes between healthy human individuals. In the case of this clone: Its specificity is unknown.

Only in-frame clones appear in the TCRdb table, and some are missing; sequencing was by immunoSEQ multiplex PCR. The sample yields roughly 1,500,000 clones, 98% to 99% seen once. The study's findings and limits: Rarefaction analysis demonstrated incomplete sorted-subset sequencing notwithstanding large depth.

V lost 0 bases and J 1 base, leaving 16 bases between the germline ends. Germline V gene sequence: CDR1 SGHRS, CDR2 YFSETQ. The CDR3 totals 17 residues. The source material was naive CD4+ T cells sorted from blood. Subset of the sample: CD45RA+ positively selected. The gene calls are TRBV5-1 and TRBJ2-5; D gene ambiguous. The receptor's source is a man aged 25 to 40 in good health. The CDR3 DNA reads as TGCGCCAGCAGCTTGGCCATCGTAGGAATAGTCCAAGAGACCCAGTACTTC. The encoded protein is CASSLAIVGIVQETQYF.